This TCR beta chain was retrieved from a study of T cell responses to AZD1222 COVID-19 vaccine. For this clone: What it binds is unknown.

The CDR3 has 14 residues. Germline trimming cut 6 bases from V and 1 base from J; bases unmatched to any gene: 5. CDR1 and CDR2 (germline): SEHNR, FQNEAQ (reference sequence). Study-wide points: Donors were mostly white British, more females; clonal diversity possibly underestimated. Baseline serology detected seropositivity in only six or seven AZD1222 recipients. After two AZD1222 doses, spike-specific TCR breadth and depth rose versus day 0. Across the whole spike, CD4 TCRs peaked at regions 160-218 and 743-854.

TCRdb's table, derived via immunoSEQ multiplex PCR, lists solely in-frame clones and lacks some. Among 100,000 to 130,000 clones, about 90% were seen once, and the ten largest hold roughly 6.5%. The chain carries TRBV7-9 and TRBJ1-1; 7 bases are a match to TRBD1. The sample here was peripheral blood, taken on day 0 of AZD1222 vaccination. This TCR was sampled from an adult in good health. Written as DNA, the CDR3 is TGTGCCAGCAGTCCGACAGGGTGGAACACTGAAGCTTTCTTT. Encoded protein: CASSPTGWNTEAFF.